Listed below are T cell receptor beta chains from one sample, sequenced in a study of OX40 agonist ivuxolimab in advanced cancers. Only in-frame clones appear in the TCRdb table, and some are missing; sequencing was by immunoSEQ multiplex PCR. The sample lists over 55,000 clones; 81% were seen once. This sample comprised CD4+ or CD8+ T cells sorted from blood, obtained in a trial of the OX40 agonist ivuxolimab. These receptors originate from an adult with an advanced solid tumor such as melanoma, head and neck, liver or kidney cancer. CDR3s include the opening cysteine and the closing phenylalanine or tryptophan. D genes are given only for firm matches. Some rows have no size entry. The others give once, few or many, or a class for an expanded clone.

V gene	clone size	D gene	J gene	CDR3 DNA	CDR3 protein
TRBV6-5	NA	TRBD1	TRBJ1-6	TGTGCCAGCAGCAACAGGGGTCGGGATTCACCCCTCCACTTT	CASSNRGRDSPLHF
TRBV2	few	NA	TRBJ1-5	TGTGCCAGCACCGGGGACACGCCGACGGGCCAGCCCCAGCATTTT	CASTGDTPTGQPQHF
TRBV5-6	NA	NA	TRBJ1-2	TGTGCCAGCAGGGCGGACGGGGGGAACTATGGCTACACCTTC	CASRADGGNYGYTF
TRBV6-1	few	NA	TRBJ1-1	TGTGCCAGCAGTGACAAACGAAGGAACACTGAAGCTTTCTTT	CASSDKRRNTEAFF
TRBV4-1	NA	TRBD2	TRBJ2-1	TGCGCCAGCAGCTTCCCAGGGAGGCGGGGGTACAATGAGCAGTTCTTC	CASSFPGRRGYNEQFF
TRBV10-3	NA	NA	TRBJ1-2	TGTGCCATCAGTGAGTCGATGGATAACTATGGCTACACCTTC	CAISESMDNYGYTF
TRBV6-5	NA	NA	TRBJ2-3	TGTGCCAGCAGTTACTCTTATACGCAGTATTTT	CASSYSYTQYF
TRBV29-1	NA	TRBD1	TRBJ2-7	TGCAGCGTCGGGACAGGGGAGGGCTACGAGCAGTACTTC	CSVGTGEGYEQYF
TRBV19	NA	TRBD1	TRBJ1-3	TGTGCCAGTAGTCCAAAAGGGCCTTGGACAGGAGACACCATATATTTT	CASSPKGPWTGDTIYF
TRBV6-5	NA	NA	TRBJ1-5	TGTGCCAGCAGTTCGGGGTGGGGTCAGCCCCAGCATTTT	CASSSGWGQPQHF
TRBV9	NA	NA	TRBJ2-7	TGTGCCAGCAGCGCAGGACCCGATACCTACGAGCAGTACTTC	CASSAGPDTYEQYF
TRBV4-1	NA	NA	TRBJ1-3	TGCGCCAGCAGCCACAGCCCGGGAAACACCATATATTTT	CASSHSPGNTIYF
TRBV7-2	NA	NA	TRBJ2-5	TGTGCCAGCAGCATCGACAGGACCCATGAGACCCAGTACTTC	CASSIDRTHETQYF
TRBV11-1	NA	TRBD2	TRBJ2-7	TGTGCCAGCAGCTTTTTCGGCGGGAGCTCCTACGAGCAGTACTTC	CASSFFGGSSYEQYF
TRBV5-5	NA	NA	TRBJ2-2	TGTGCCAGCAGCTTTGGTGTTTACGGGGAGCTGTTTTTT	CASSFGVYGELFF
TRBV18	few	TRBD1	TRBJ1-6	TGTGCCAGCTCACTGGACAGGGGATCACCCCTCCACTTT	CASSLDRGSPLHF
TRBV5-1	NA	NA	TRBJ1-2	TGCGCCAGCAGCTTGCTGCCAGACCTTAACTATGGCTACACCTTC	CASSLLPDLNYGYTF
TRBV30	NA	NA	TRBJ1-1	TGTGCCTGGAATGGGTTGAACACTGAAGCTTTCTTT	CAWNGLNTEAFF
TRBV18	NA	NA	TRBJ1-2	TGTGCCAGCTCTCTGGGGACGCATACTAACTATGGCTACACCTTC	CASSLGTHTNYGYTF
TRBV5-1	NA	TRBD1	TRBJ1-4	TGCGCCAGCAGCCCTGGGACAGACGAAAAACTGTTTTTT	CASSPGTDEKLFF
TRBV18	NA	NA	TRBJ1-5	TGTGCCAGCTCACCGACATCAAATAGCAATCAGCCCCAGCATTTT	CASSPTSNSNQPQHF
TRBV7-8	NA	NA	TRBJ1-2	TGTGCCAGCAGCTTAAGCAGGGAAGATAACTATGGCTACACCTTC	CASSLSREDNYGYTF
TRBV6-6	few	NA	TRBJ1-2	TGTGCCAGCAGTGACCTGGGAGTTGGCGGCTACACCTTC	CASSDLGVGGYTF
TRBV6-6	NA	NA	TRBJ1-5	TGTGCCAGCAGCCGGGGTGGGAATGATCAGCCCCAGCATTTT	CASSRGGNDQPQHF
TRBV11-3	NA	NA	TRBJ2-7	TGTGCCAGCAGCTTAGATCCCGGTCAGGGTAAGCACGAGCAGTACTTC	CASSLDPGQGKHEQYF
TRBV19	once	NA	TRBJ1-1	TGTGCCAGCGGCTCAATTACACAGAACACTGAAGCTTTCTTT	CASGSITQNTEAFF
TRBV11-1	NA	NA	TRBJ1-1	TGTGCCAGCAGCTTAACGATGAACACTGAAGCTTTCTTT	CASSLTMNTEAFF
TRBV11-3	NA	TRBD1	TRBJ2-5	TGTGCCAGCAGCCAGGGCACAGGGGGCGCGGAGACCCAGTACTTC	CASSQGTGGAETQYF
TRBV7-9	NA	NA	TRBJ2-7	TGTGCCAGCAGCGCCGGAGGGGTAAGGGAGCAGTACTTC	CASSAGGVREQYF
TRBV5-1	once	NA	TRBJ2-3	TGCGCCAGCAGCTGGGGTGGGGGCAGGGCAGATACGCAGTATTTT	CASSWGGGRADTQYF
TRBV5-1	NA	TRBD1	TRBJ2-5	TGCGCCAGCAGCCGGGGCCCAGGGGGCCAAGAGACCCAGTACTTC	CASSRGPGGQETQYF
TRBV4-2	medium-sized	TRBD1	TRBJ1-5	TGTGCCAGCAGCCAAGGTCCCCTTGCTCCGGGACAGGGCAATCAGCCCCAGCATTTT	CASSQGPLAPGQGNQPQHF
TRBV5-1	few	TRBD1	TRBJ2-1	TGCGCCAGCAGCACCTCCGGGACAGGGTCCTACAATGAGCAGTTCTTC	CASSTSGTGSYNEQFF
TRBV6-4	few	NA	TRBJ2-1	TGTGCCAGCGGCCCGGACTCCAACAATGAGCAGTTCTTC	CASGPDSNNEQFF
TRBV7-9	NA	TRBD1	TRBJ2-3	TGTGCCAGCAGCAACAGGGGCCCAGATACGCAGTATTTT	CASSNRGPDTQYF
TRBV9	NA	TRBD1	TRBJ2-5	TGTGCCAGCAGCGTAGGGGGGACAGGAAAAGAGACCCAGTACTTC	CASSVGGTGKETQYF
TRBV7-2	NA	NA	TRBJ2-1	TGTGCCAGCAGCCTAGGGCCCAGTGGAAATGAGCAGTTCTTC	CASSLGPSGNEQFF
TRBV6-6	NA	TRBD1	TRBJ1-2	TGTGCCAGCAGCCTGGGACAGGATTCTTACCATGGCTACACCTTC	CASSLGQDSYHGYTF
TRBV29-1	NA	NA	TRBJ1-5	TGCAGCGTTGGAGGGGACGTAGGACAGCCCCAGCATTTT	CSVGGDVGQPQHF
TRBV5-4	NA	TRBD2	TRBJ2-7	TGTGCCAGCAGCTTGGACCTAGCGGGAGCGGGAGAGCAGTACTTC	CASSLDLAGAGEQYF
TRBV7-3	NA	TRBD1	TRBJ2-2	TGTGCCAGCAGCCCCGGACAGGGGTCAGGGGAGCTGTTTTTT	CASSPGQGSGELFF
TRBV9	NA	NA	TRBJ2-3	TGTGCCAGCAGCGTAGGAGGGTCCACAGATACGCAGTATTTT	CASSVGGSTDTQYF
TRBV7-3	NA	TRBD2	TRBJ2-5	TGTGCCAGCAGCCGATCTAGCGGCCAAGAGACCCAGTACTTC	CASSRSSGQETQYF
TRBV11-3	NA	NA	TRBJ1-2	TGTGCCAGCAGCGACCGGGATAACTATGGCTACACCTTC	CASSDRDNYGYTF